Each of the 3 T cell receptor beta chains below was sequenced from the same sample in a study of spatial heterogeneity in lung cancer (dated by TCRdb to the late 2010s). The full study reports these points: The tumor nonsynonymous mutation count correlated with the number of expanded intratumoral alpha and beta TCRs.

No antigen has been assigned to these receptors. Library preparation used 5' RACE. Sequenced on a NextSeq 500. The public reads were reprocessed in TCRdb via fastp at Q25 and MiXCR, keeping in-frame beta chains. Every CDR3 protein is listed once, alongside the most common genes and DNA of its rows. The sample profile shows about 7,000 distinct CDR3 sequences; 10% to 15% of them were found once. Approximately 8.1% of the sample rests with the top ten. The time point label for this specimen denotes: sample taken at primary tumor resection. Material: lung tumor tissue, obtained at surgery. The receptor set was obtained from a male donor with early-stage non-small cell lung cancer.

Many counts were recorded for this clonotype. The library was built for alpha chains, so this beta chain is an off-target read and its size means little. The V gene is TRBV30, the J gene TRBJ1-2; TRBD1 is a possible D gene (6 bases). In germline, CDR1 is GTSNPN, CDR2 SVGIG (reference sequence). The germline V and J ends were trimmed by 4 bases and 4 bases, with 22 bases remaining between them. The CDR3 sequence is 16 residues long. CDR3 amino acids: CAWTVDRTVGSYGYTF. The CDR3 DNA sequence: TGTGCCTGGACTGTAGACCGGACAGTCGGAAGCTATGGCTACACCTTC.

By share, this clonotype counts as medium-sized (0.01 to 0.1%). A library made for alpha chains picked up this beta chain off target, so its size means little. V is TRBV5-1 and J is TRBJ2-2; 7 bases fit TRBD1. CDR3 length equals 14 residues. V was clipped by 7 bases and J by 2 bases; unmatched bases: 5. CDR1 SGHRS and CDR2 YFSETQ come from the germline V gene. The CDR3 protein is CASSGTANTGELFF. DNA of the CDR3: TGCGCCAGCTCGGGGACAGCCAACACCGGGGAGCTGTTTTTT. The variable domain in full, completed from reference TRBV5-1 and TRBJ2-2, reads KAGVTQTPRYLIKTRGQQVTLSCSPISGHRSVSWYQQTPGQGLQFLFEYFSETQRNKGNFPGRFSGRQFSNSRSEMNVSTLELGDSALYLCASSGTANTGELFFGEGSRLTVL.

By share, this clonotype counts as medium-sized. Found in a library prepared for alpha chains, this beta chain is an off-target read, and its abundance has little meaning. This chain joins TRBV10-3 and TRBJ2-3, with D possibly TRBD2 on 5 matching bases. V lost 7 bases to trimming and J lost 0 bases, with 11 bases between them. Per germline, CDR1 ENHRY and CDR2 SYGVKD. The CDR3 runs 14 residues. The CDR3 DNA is TGTGCCATCAAATCCGGGGTCAGCACAGATACGCAGTATTTT. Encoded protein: CAIKSGVSTDTQYF.